This paragraph reports one TCR beta chain. Its antigen remains unidentified. The data stem from a study of shared clonotypes between healthy human individuals. For the study at large: In total, the donors were a couple of women and a few men aged 18 to 49. The study's findings and limits: Rarefaction showed that sequencing of sorted subsets was incomplete (despite large depth).

Generated by immunoSEQ multiplex PCR, the TCRdb table keeps only in-frame clones and is missing some. The sample lists 2 million to 2.5 million clones; approximately 96% were seen once. Per germline, CDR1 MDHEN and CDR2 SYDVKM. The CDR3 has 12 amino acids. V lost 10 bases and J 7 bases, leaving 17 bases between the germline ends. Every donor was a Caucasian adult from Nashville, Tennessee. The TCR was taken from a man younger than 35 in good health. The source material was naive CD4+ T cells sorted from blood. As to subset: CD45RA+ positively selected. This rearrangement joins TRBV28 to TRBJ2-7; D possibly corresponds to TRBD1 (6 bases). The CDR3 bases are TGTGCCATCGAGGCCAGGGGACGAGAGCAGTACTTC. Encoded protein: CAIEARGREQYF.